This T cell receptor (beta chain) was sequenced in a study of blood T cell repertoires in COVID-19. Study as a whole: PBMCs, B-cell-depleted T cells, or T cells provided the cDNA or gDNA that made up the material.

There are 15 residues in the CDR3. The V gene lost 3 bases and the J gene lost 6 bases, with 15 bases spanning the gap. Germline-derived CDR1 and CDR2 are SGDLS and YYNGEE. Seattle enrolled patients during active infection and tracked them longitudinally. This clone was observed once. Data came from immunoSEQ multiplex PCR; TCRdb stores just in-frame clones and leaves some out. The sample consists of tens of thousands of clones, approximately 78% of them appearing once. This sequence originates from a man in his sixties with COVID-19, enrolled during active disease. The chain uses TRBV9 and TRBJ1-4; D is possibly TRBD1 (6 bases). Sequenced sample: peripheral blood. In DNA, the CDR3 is TGTGCCAGCAGCGAGCGACAGGCGACGGATGAAAAACTGTTTTTT. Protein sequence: CASSERQATDEKLFF.